This T cell receptor (beta chain) was sequenced during a study of CD4+ T cells in melanoma (dated by TCRdb to between 2022 and 2023). About the full investigation: Neoantigen-specific CD4+ T cells in human melanoma were investigated in the study. Study-wide findings and limitations: Neoantigen-specific CD4+ T cells in melanoma were reported to show diverse differentiation states. Neoantigen-specific CD4+ T cells were reported to be correlated with the function of CD8+ T cells, macrophages and B cells.

Patients with melanoma were used as donors. Library method: the immunoSEQ multiplex PCR assay. TCRdb obtained this table from immuneACCESS and retained in-frame rearrangements with V and J assigned. These tables miss some clones; where compared with another copy, unresolved V genes account for less than half of the shortfall, and the remainder is unexplained. A total of 120,000 to 150,000 clones appear in this sample, around 90% of them only once. The ten largest clones take up 1.5% to 1.9% of the sample. Relative to germline, V is 3 bases shorter and J is 6 bases shorter, with 12 bases between their ends. From the germline V gene, CDR1 is SNHLY and CDR2 is FYNNEI. Including the terminal cysteine and phenylalanine, the CDR3 comprises 14 residues. CDR3 DNA only is kept here, 42 bases in frame from base 1. This clone is a singleton in its sample. Its antigen is currently not known. Base qualities are not provided; no much larger clone lies one nucleotide away.

The sequence was obtained from a human donor with melanoma. The rearranged segments are TRBV2 and TRBJ1-5; TRBD1 is perhaps the D gene, given 5 matching bases. The CDR3 sequence is CASSDWGIPQPQHF. The nucleotides are TGTGCCAGCAGTGATTGGGGGATTCCTCAGCCCCAGCATTTT.